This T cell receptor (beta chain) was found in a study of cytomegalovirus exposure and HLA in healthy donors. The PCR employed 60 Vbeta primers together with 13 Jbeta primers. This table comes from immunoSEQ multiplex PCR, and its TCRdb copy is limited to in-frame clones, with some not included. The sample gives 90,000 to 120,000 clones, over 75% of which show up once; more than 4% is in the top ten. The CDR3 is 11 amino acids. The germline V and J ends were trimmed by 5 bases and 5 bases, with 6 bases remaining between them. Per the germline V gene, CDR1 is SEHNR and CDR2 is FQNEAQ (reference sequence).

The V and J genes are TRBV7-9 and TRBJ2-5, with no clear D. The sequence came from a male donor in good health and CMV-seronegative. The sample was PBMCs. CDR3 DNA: TGTGCCAGCAGCCCCTCCGAGACCCAGTACTTC. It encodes CASSPSETQYF.